This entry lists 13 T cell receptor beta chains sequenced from one sample in a study of OX40 agonist ivuxolimab in advanced cancers. Sequencing was performed with immunoSEQ multiplex PCR; in TCRdb, only in-frame clones are kept and a portion is missing. The sample holds roughly 60,000 clones, 85% to 95% seen once. Here the sequenced sample was CD4+ or CD8+ T cells sorted from blood, taken in a trial of the OX40 agonist ivuxolimab. These TCRs come from an adult with an advanced solid tumor such as melanoma, head and neck, liver or kidney cancer.

The sample holds one count of this clone. V is TRBV15 and J is TRBJ2-5; D is perhaps TRBD1 or TRBD2 (5 bases each). V shed 0 bases and J shed 4 bases, with 15 bases lying between them. CDR3 length: 16 amino acids. Germline-derived CDR1 and CDR2 are LNHNV and YYDKDF (reference sequence). The CDR3 nucleotides are TGTGCCACCAGCAGAGATGTGGGGCGGGTAGGAGAGACCCAGTACTTC. This encodes CATSRDVGRVGETQYF. The full variable domain, its missing parts supplied by reference TRBV15 and TRBJ2-5, is DAMVIQNPRYQVTQFGKPVTLSCSQTLNHNVMYWYQQKSSQAPKLLFHYYDKDFNNEADTPDNFQSRRPNTSFCFLDIRSPGLGDTAMYLCATSRDVGRVGETQYFGPGTRLLVL.

Notes on this clone: At the DNA level, this CDR3 is encoded by other sequences in the same sample as well. The J gene is TRBJ2-7, the V gene TRBV7-2, with TRBD1 as a possible D gene (6 bases). Per the germline V gene, CDR1 is SGHTA and CDR2 is FQGNSA. The CDR3 loop spans 13 amino acids. The V end was cut by 1 base, the J end by 4 bases, with 8 bases between. CDR3 sequence (DNA): TGTGCCAGCAGCTTAGGGGGGCTATACGAGCAGTACTTC. Translated, it gives CASSLGGLYEQYF.

The chain combines TRBV18 with TRBJ2-7; 9 bases map to TRBD2. The CDR3 spans 14 residues. The V gene end was trimmed by 5 bases and the J gene end by 1 base; junction bases not matched to a gene: 3. Germline V gives CDR1 KGHSH, CDR2 LQKENI. CDR3 coding DNA: TGTGCCAGCTCAATTAGCGGGGGATCCTACGAGCAGTACTTC. Its protein product is CASSISGGSYEQYF.

This clone was observed once. The V gene is TRBV28, the J gene TRBJ2-2, with D hard to call. The CDR3 spans 14 residues. Germline-derived CDR1 and CDR2 are MDHEN and SYDVKM. The V end was cut by 2 bases, the J end by 7 bases, with 11 bases between. The CDR3 spells CASSLTGRNGELFF. The CDR3 coding sequence is TGTGCCAGCAGTTTAACTGGTAGAAACGGGGAGCTGTTTTTT.

CDR3 nucleotides: TGTGCCAGCAGCGATCGACTAGCGGGGGCCTACAATGAGCAGTTCTTC. It translates to CASSDRLAGAYNEQFF. The chain recombines TRBV13 with TRBJ2-1; 12 bases are shared with TRBD2. The V gene end was trimmed by 5 bases and the J gene end by 2 bases; junction bases not matched to a gene: 4. The CDR3 contains 16 residues. The germline gives CDR1 PRHDT, CDR2 FYEKMQ (reference sequence).

The chain links TRBV6-6 to TRBJ2-5, with D perhaps matching TRBD1 (5 bases). The CDR3 covers 14 residues. Trimming removed 5 bases at V and 0 bases at J, with 10 bases between. Looked up from germline, CDR1 is MNHNY and CDR2 is SVGAGI (reference sequence). The CDR3 spells CASSPTAYQETQYF. The CDR3 DNA sequence: TGTGCCAGCAGTCCGACAGCCTACCAAGAGACCCAGTACTTC.

The V call is TRBV7-9, the J call TRBJ1-1; a weak D match, TRBD1 (6 bases). V was shortened by 0 bases and J by 6 bases, with 14 bases between the two germline ends. In germline, CDR1 is SEHNR, CDR2 FQNEAQ (reference sequence). This CDR3 is 15 amino acids long. This CDR3 reads CASSLAGGGSAEAFF. In nucleotides, the CDR3 is TGTGCCAGCAGCTTAGCGGGGGGCGGGAGTGCTGAAGCTTTCTTT.

The rearrangement links TRBV5-6 to TRBJ1-1; no reliable D call. CDR1 is SGHDT and CDR2 is YYEEEE in the germline V gene. The CDR3 is 13 residues long. V lost 1 base, J lost 8 bases, and 12 bases lay in between. CDR3 sequence (DNA): TGTGCCAGCAGCTTGTTTTCGGGAAAAGAAGCTTTCTTT. This gives the protein CASSLFSGKEAFF.

This chain joins TRBV5-1 and TRBJ1-1; D call uncertain. CDR3 length: 15 residues. The V end was cut by 6 bases, the J end by 2 bases, with 17 bases between. Looked up from germline, CDR1 is SGHRS and CDR2 is YFSETQ. CDR3 nucleotide sequence: TGCGCCAGCACCCAATCTTGGGAGGGCAACACTGAAGCTTTCTTT. Its translation: CASTQSWEGNTEAFF.

The CDR3 nucleotides read TGTGCCAGTAGTTCCGGGACAGGTTCCTACGAGCAGTACTTC. It translates to CASSSGTGSYEQYF. The V call is TRBV19, the J call TRBJ2-7; TRBD1 matches at 8 bases. V lost 5 bases and J lost 1; bases outside the gene matches: 4. Germline V gives CDR1 LNHDA, CDR2 SQIVND (reference sequence). This CDR3 spans 14 amino acids.

This chain links TRBV7-9 with TRBJ1-2, with D tentatively TRBD1 (6 bases). Germline CDR1 and CDR2: SEHNR and FQNEAQ (reference sequence). With 3 bases removed from V and 4 bases from J, the gap between germline ends came to 15 bases. This CDR3 comprises 15 residues. The CDR3: CASSFEGERIYGYTF. Written as DNA, the CDR3 is TGTGCCAGCAGCTTCGAGGGGGAGAGGATCTATGGCTACACCTTC.

This clone was seen more than once but under ten times. The junction departs from germline at one end; a sequencing error may be responsible. The chain has TRBV9 and TRBJ2-7; D perhaps matches TRBD1 (6 bases). The germline V gene has CDR1 SGDLS and CDR2 YYNGEE. The CDR3 extends over 16 amino acids. CDR3 region: CASSVGWETGSDEQYF. The CDR3 DNA reads as TGTGCCAGCAGCGTAGGATGGGAGACAGGCTCCGACGAGCAGTACTTC.

This chain uses TRBV19 with TRBJ1-5; tentatively, D is TRBD1 (5 bases). Trimming cost V 7 bases and J 1 base, with 14 bases left between them. Germline V CDR1 and CDR2: LNHDA, SQIVND (reference sequence). This CDR3 has 15 amino acids. CDR3: CASTRVQGSNQPQHF. CDR3 bases: TGTGCCAGTACCCGGGTCCAGGGAAGCAATCAGCCCCAGCATTTT.